This T cell receptor beta chain is from a study of shared clonotypes between healthy human individuals. At a deep level, the assay was run. On ten immunoSEQ deep assay plates, unsorted PBMC DNA was sequenced. Sequencing used immunoSEQ multiplex PCR; TCRdb keeps in-frame clones, though not all of them. The sample includes 450,000 to 500,000 clones, 70% to 80% of them seen just once. V lost 6 bases and J lost 1, with 15 bases in between. Germline CDR1 KGHSH, CDR2 LQKENI. This CDR3 is built from 15 residues. The chain combines TRBV18 with TRBJ1-1, with TRBD1 as a possible D gene (6 bases). The sample comprised PBMCs. This sequence originates from a woman between 40 and 55 years old in good health. Some clones in this sample may be carry-over from other donors' samples. This CDR3 reads CASSLIAGQNTEAFF. CDR3 nucleotides: TGTGCCAGCTCCCTCATAGCGGGACAGAACACTGAAGCTTTCTTT.